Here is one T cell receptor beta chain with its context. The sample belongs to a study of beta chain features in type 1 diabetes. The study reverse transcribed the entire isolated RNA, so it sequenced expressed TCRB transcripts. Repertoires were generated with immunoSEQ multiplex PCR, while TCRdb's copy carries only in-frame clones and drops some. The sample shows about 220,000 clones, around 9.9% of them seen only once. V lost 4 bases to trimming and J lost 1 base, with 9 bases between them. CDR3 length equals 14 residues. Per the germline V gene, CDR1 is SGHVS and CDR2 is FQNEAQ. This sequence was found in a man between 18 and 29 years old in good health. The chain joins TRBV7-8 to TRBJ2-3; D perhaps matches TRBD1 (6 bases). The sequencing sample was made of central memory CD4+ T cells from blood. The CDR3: CASSWGQGTDTQYF. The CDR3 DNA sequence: TGTGCCAGCAGCTGGGGGCAGGGCACAGATACGCAGTATTTT.